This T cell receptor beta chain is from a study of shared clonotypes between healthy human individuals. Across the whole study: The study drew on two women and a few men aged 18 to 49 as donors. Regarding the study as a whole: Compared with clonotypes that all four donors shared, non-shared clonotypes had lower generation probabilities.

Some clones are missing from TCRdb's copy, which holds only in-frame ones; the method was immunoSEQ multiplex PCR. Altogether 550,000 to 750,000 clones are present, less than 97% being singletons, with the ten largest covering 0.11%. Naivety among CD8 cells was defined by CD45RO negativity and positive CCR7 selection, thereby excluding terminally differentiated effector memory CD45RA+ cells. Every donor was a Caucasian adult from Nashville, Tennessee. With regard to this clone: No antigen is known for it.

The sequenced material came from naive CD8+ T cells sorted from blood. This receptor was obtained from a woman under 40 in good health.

CDR3 sequence: CASSLFGSLNEKLFF. The CDR3 DNA is TGTGCCAGCAGTTTATTTGGCAGCCTTAATGAAAAACTGTTTTTT. This rearrangement joins TRBV28 to TRBJ1-4; unclear D gene. CDR1 is MDHEN and CDR2 is SYDVKM in the germline V gene. The ends were cut back, 1 base at V and 4 bases at J, with 10 bases in the middle. This CDR3 has 15 amino acids.